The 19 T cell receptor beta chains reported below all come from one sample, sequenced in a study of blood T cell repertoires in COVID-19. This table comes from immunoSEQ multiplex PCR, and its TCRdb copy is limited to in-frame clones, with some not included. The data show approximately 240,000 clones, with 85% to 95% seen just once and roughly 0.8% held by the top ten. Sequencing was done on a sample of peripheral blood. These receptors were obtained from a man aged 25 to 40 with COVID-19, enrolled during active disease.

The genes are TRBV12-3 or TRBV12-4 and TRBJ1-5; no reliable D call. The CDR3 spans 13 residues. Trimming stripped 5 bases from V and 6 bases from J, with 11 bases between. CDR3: CASSGGPVQPQHF. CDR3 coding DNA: TGTGCCAGCAGTGGAGGTCCTGTTCAGCCCCAGCATTTT.

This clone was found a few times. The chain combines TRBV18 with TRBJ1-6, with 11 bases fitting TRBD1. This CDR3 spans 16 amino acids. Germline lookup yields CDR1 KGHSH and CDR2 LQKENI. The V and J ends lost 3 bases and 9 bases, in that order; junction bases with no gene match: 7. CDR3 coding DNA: TGTGCCAGCTCACCGGGCGCGGGACAGGGGGGTTCACCCCTCCACTTT. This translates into CASSPGAGQGGSPLHF.

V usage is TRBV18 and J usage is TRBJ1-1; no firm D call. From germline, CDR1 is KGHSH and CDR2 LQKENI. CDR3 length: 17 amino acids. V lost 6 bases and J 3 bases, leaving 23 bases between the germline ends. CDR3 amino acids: CASSATDQRGGDTEAFF. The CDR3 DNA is TGTGCCAGCTCCGCGACCGATCAGCGAGGAGGCGACACTGAAGCTTTCTTT.

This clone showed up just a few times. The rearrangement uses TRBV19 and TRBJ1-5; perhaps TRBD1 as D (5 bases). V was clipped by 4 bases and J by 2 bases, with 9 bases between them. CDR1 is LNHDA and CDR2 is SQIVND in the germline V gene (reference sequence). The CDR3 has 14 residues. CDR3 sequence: CASSTTARNQPQHF. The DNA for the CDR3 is TGTGCCAGTAGTACGACAGCTCGCAATCAGCCCCAGCATTTT.

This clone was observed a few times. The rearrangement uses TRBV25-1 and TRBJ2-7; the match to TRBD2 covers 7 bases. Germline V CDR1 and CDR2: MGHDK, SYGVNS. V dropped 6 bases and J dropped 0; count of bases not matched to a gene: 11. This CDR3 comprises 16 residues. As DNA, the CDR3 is TGTGCCAGCAGGGGAGGGCCGGACTCGCGCTCCTACGAGCAGTACTTC. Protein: CASRGGPDSRSYEQYF.

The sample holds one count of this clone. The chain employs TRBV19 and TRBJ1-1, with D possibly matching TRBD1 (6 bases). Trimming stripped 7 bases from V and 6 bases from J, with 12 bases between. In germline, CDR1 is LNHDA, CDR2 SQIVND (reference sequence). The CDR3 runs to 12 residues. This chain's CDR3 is CASKGGFAEAFF. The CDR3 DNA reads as TGTGCCAGTAAAGGGGGATTCGCTGAAGCTTTCTTT.

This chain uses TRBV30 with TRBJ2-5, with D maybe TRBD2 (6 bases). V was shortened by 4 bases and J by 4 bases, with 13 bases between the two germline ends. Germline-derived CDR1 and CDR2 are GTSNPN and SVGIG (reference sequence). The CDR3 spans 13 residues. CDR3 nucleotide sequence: TGTGCCTGGACAACCGGGACTCTAGAGACCCAGTACTTC. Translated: CAWTTGTLETQYF.

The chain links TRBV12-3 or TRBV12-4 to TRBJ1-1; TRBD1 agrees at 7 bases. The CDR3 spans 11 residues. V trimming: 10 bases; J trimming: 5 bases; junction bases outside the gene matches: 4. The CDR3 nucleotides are TGTGCCACCAGGGGGAGGACTGAAGCTTTCTTT. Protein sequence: CATRGRTEAFF.

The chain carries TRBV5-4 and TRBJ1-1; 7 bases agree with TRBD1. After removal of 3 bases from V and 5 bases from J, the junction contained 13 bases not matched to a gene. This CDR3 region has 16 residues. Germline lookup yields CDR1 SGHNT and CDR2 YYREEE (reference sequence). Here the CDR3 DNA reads TGTGCCAGCAGCTCACCGACAGGGCCGATAGGGACTGAAGCTTTCTTT. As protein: CASSSPTGPIGTEAFF.

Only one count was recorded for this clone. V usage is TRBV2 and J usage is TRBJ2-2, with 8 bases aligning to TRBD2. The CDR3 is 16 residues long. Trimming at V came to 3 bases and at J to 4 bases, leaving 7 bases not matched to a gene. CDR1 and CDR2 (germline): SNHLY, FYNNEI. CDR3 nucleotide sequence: TGTGCCAGCAGTGAGGGGGCGGGGGGCCCCACCGGGGAGCTGTTTTTT. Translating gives CASSEGAGGPTGELFF.

CDR3 in DNA: TGTGCCAGCATGAAGACAGGGCCTCGCCAAGAGACCCAGTACTTC. This encodes CASMKTGPRQETQYF. V gene TRBV2 combines with J gene TRBJ2-5, with 7 bases that match TRBD1. This CDR3 spans 15 amino acids. Germline trimming cut 7 bases from V and 1 base from J; bases unmatched to any gene: 9. CDR1 and CDR2 from the germline V gene are SNHLY and FYNNEI.

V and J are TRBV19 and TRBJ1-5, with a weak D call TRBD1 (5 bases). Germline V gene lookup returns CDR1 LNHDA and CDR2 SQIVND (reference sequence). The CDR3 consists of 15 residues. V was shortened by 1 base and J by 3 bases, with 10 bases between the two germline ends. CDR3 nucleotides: TGTGCCAGTAGTATAGGTCCCAGGGACAATCAGCCCCAGCATTTT. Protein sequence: CASSIGPRDNQPQHF.

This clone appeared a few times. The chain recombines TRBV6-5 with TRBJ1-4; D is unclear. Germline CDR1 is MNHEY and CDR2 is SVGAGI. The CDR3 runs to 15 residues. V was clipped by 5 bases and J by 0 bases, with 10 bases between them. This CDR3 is CASSKRGATNEKLFF. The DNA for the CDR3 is TGTGCCAGCAGTAAGAGAGGAGCAACTAATGAAAAACTGTTTTTT.

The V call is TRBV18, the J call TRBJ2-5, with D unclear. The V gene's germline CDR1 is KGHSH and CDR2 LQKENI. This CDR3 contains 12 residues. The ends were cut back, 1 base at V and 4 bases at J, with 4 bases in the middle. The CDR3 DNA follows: TGTGCCAGCTCACCACGTAGAGAGACCCAGTACTTC. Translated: CASSPRRETQYF.

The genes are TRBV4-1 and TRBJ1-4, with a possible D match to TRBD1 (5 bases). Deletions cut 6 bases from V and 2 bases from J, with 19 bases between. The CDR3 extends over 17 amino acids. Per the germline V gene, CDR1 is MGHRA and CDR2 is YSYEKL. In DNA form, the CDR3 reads TGCGCCAGCAGTGCATGGGCGGGGCTCCCTACTAATGAAAAACTGTTTTTT. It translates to CASSAWAGLPTNEKLFF.

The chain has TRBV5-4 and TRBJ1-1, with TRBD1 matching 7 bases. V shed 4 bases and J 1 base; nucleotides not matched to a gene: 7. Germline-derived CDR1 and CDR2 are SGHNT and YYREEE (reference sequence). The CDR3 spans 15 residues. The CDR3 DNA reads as TGTGCCAGCAGCACCCGACAGGGTGAGAACACTGAAGCTTTCTTT. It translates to CASSTRQGENTEAFF.

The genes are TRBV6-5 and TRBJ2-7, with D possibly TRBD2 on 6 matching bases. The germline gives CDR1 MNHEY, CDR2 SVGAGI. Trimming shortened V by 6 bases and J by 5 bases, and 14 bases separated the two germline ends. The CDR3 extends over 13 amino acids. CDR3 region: CASRIGTPHEQYF. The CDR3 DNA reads TGTGCCAGCAGGATCGGGACTCCTCACGAGCAGTACTTC.

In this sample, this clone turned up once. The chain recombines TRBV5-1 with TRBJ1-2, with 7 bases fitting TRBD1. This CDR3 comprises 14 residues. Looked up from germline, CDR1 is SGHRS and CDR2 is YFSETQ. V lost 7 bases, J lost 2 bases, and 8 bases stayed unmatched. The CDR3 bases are TGCGCCAGCGGGGGACAGAACCAAAACTATGGCTACACCTTC. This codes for CASGGQNQNYGYTF.

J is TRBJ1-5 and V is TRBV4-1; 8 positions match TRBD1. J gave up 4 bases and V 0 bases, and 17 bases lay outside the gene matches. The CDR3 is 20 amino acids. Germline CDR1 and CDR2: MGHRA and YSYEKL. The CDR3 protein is CASSQEYGGQGAVKNQPQHF. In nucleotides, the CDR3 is TGCGCCAGCAGCCAAGAGTATGGAGGGCAGGGGGCGGTTAAGAATCAGCCCCAGCATTTT.